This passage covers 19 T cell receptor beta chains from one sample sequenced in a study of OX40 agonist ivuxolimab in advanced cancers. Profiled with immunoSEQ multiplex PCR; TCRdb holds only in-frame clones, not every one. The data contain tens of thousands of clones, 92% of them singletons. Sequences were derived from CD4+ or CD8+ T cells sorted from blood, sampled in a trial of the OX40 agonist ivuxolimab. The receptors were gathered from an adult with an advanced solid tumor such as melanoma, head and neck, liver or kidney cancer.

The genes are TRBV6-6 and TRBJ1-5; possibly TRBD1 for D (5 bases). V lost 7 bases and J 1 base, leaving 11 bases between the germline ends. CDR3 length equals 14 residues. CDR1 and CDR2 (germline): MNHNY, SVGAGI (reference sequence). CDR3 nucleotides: TGTGCCAGCATGGAGGGGACCAGCAATCAGCCCCAGCATTTT. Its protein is CASMEGTSNQPQHF.

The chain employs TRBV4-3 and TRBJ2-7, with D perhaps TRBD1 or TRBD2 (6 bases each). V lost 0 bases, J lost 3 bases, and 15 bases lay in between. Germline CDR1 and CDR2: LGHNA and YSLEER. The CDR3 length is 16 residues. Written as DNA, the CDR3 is TGCGCCAGCAGCCAAGAACGGGGGCCGCGAAACTACGAGCAGTACTTC. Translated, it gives CASSQERGPRNYEQYF.

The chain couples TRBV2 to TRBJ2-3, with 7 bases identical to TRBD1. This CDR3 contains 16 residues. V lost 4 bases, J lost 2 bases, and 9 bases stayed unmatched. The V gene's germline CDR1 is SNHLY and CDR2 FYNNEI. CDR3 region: CASSGTGTESTDTQYF. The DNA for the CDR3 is TGTGCCAGCAGTGGTACCGGGACAGAGTCCACAGATACGCAGTATTTT. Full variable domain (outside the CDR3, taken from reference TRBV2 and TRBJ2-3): EPEVTQTPSHQVTQMGQEVILRCVPISNHLYFYWYRQILGQKVEFLVSFYNNEISEKSEIFDDQFSVERPDGSNFTLKIRSTKLEDSAMYFCASSGTGTESTDTQYFGPGTRLTVL.

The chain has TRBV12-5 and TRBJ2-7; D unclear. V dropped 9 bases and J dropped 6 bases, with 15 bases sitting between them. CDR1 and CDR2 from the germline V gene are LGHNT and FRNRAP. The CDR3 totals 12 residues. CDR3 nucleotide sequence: TGTGCTAGGTTTAAGGGTGTATGCGAGCAGTACTTC. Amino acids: CARFKGVCEQYF. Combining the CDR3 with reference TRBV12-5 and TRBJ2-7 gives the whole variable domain DARVTQTPRHKVTEMGQEVTMRCQPILGHNTVFWYRQTMMQGLELLAYFRNRAPLDDSGMPKDRFSAEMPDATLATLKIQPSEPRDSAVYFCARFKGVCEQYFGPGTRLTVT.

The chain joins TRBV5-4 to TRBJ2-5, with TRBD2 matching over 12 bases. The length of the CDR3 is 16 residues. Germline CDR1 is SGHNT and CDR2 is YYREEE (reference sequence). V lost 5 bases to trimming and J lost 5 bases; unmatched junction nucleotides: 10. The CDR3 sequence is CASRPSGGASGETQYF. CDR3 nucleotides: TGTGCCAGCAGGCCTAGCGGGGGGGCCTCGGGCGAGACCCAGTACTTC.

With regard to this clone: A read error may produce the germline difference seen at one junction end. The CDR3, as DNA: TGTGCCAGTAGTATAGCTGCCGGACAGAGCTATCTCTTC. It is translated as CASSIAAGQSYLF. The chain carries TRBV19 and TRBJ1-2, with D possibly being TRBD1 (6 bases). Germline V lookup: CDR1 LNHDA, CDR2 SQIVND (reference sequence). The CDR3 consists of 13 residues.

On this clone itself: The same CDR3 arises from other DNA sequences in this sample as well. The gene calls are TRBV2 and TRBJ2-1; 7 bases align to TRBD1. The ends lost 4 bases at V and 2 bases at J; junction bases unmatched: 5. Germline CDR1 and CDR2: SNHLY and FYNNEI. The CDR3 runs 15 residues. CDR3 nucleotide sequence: TGTGCCAGCAGTGGCAGGACAGGAGCCTACAATGAGCAGTTCTTC. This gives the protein CASSGRTGAYNEQFF. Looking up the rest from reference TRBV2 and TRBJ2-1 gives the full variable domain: EPEVTQTPSHQVTQMGQEVILRCVPISNHLYFYWYRQILGQKVEFLVSFYNNEISEKSEIFDDQFSVERPDGSNFTLKIRSTKLEDSAMYFCASSGRTGAYNEQFFGPGTRLTVL.

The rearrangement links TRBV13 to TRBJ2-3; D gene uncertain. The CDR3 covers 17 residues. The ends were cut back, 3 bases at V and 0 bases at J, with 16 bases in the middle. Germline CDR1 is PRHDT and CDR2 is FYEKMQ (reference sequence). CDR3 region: CASSFPSAQTSTDTQYF. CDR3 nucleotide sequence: TGTGCCAGCAGCTTCCCCAGCGCGCAAACTAGCACAGATACGCAGTATTTT.

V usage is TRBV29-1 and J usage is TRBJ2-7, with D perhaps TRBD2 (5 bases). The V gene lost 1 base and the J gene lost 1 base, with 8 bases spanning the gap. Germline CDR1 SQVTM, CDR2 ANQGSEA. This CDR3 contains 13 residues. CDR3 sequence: CSVEGGGSYEQYF. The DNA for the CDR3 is TGCAGCGTTGAAGGAGGAGGATCCTACGAGCAGTACTTC.

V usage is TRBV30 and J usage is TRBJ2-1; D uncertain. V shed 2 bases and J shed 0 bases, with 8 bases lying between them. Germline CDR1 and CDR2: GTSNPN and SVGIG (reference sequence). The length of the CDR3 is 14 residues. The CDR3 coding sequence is TGTGCCTGGAGTCATTGGGGCTCCTACAATGAGCAGTTCTTC. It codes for CAWSHWGSYNEQFF.

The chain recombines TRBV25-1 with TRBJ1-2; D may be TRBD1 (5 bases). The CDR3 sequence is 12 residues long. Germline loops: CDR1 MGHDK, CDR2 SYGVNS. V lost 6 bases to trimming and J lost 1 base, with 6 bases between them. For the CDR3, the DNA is TGTGCCAGCAGCCAGGGTAACTATGGCTACACCTTC. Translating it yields CASSQGNYGYTF.

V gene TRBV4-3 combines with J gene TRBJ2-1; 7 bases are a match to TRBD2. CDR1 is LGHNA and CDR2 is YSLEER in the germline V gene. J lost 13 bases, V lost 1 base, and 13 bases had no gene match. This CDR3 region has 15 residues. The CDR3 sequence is CASSQGRDYDRVQFF. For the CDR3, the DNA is TGCGCCAGCAGCCAAGGGCGGGACTACGATCGGGTCCAGTTCTTC.

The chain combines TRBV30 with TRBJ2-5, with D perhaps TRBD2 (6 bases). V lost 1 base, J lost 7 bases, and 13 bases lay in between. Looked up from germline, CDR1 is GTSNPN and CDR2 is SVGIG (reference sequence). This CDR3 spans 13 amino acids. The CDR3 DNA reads TGTGCCTGGAGTGGGGAGGATGGCGCGACCCAGTACTTC. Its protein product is CAWSGEDGATQYF.

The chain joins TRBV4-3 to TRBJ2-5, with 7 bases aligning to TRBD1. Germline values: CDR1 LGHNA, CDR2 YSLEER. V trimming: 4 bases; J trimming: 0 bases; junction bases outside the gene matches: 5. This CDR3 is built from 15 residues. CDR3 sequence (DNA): TGCGCCAGCAGCCCATCGACAGGGTACCAAGAGACCCAGTACTTC. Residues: CASSPSTGYQETQYF.

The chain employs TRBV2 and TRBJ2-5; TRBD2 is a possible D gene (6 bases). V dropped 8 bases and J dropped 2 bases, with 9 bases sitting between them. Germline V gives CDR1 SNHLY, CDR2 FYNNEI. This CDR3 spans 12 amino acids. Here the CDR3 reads CASQGLQETQYF. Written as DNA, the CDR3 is TGTGCCAGCCAGGGACTGCAAGAGACCCAGTACTTC.

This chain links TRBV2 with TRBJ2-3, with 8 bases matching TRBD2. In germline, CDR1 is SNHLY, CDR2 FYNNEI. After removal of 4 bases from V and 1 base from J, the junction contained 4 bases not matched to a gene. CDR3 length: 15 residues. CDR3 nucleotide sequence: TGTGCCAGCAGTGCCGGGACTAGACGCACAGATACGCAGTATTTT. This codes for CASSAGTRRTDTQYF.

CDR3 nucleotides: TGTGCCAGCAGCTTGACGGGTCCTAATGAAAAACTGTTTTTT. Protein: CASSLTGPNEKLFF. This sequence joins TRBV7-8 and TRBJ1-4; the D is unclear. The CDR3 covers 14 residues. Germline lookup yields CDR1 SGHVS and CDR2 FQNEAQ. V lost 3 bases and J 3 bases, leaving 8 bases between the germline ends.

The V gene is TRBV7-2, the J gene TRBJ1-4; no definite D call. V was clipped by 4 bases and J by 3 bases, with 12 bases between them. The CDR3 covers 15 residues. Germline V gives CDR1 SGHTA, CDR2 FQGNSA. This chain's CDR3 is CASSSLLKPNEKLFF. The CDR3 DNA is TGTGCCAGCAGCTCCCTGTTGAAACCTAATGAAAAACTGTTTTTT.

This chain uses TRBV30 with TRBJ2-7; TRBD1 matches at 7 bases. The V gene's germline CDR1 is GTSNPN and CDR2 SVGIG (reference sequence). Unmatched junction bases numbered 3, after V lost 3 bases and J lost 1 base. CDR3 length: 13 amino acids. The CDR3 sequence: CAWSGDSSYEQYF. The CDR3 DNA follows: TGTGCCTGGAGCGGGGACAGTTCCTACGAGCAGTACTTC.